Presented here are 7 T cell receptor beta chains from one specimen sequenced in a study of blood T cell repertoires in COVID-19. Assay: immunoSEQ multiplex PCR; the TCRdb copy retains only in-frame clones and omits some. The sample yields fewer than 200,000 clones, about four fifths seen once. The sample consisted of PBMCs or T cells enriched from blood (not recorded which). These receptors all stem from a woman in her forties or fifties in a cohort exposed to, infected with or recovered from COVID-19 (not recorded which).

The rearrangement links TRBV28 to TRBJ1-6, with 8 bases lining up with TRBD1. The CDR3 runs to 15 residues. Germline values: CDR1 MDHEN, CDR2 SYDVKM. V shed 3 bases, J shed 9 bases, and the junction held 7 bases outside the gene matches. This CDR3 reads CASSFLDRVFSPLHF. The CDR3 region has the DNA TGTGCCAGCAGTTTCCTGGACAGGGTTTTTTCACCCCTCCACTTT.

This clone has a count of ten or more. The chain couples TRBV9 to TRBJ1-5; 7 bases agree with TRBD1. After removal of 5 bases from V and 4 bases from J, the junction contained 3 bases not matched to a gene. The CDR3 runs 13 residues. The germline CDR1 and CDR2 sequences are SGDLS and YYNGEE. Here the CDR3 reads CASSGTENQPQHF. CDR3 in DNA: TGTGCCAGCAGTGGGACAGAAAATCAGCCCCAGCATTTT.

This clone has more than one count but fewer than ten. This chain uses TRBV2 with TRBJ2-1, with 10 bases that match TRBD2. The CDR3 loop spans 17 amino acids. The trim removed 10 bases at V and 0 bases at J, leaving 12 bases unmatched. The V gene's germline CDR1 is SNHLY and CDR2 FYNNEI. The CDR3 protein is CATLGGAGGSSYNEQFF. As DNA, the CDR3 is TGTGCCACCCTGGGGGGAGCGGGAGGGAGCTCCTACAATGAGCAGTTCTTC.

This clone has a single count. The chain's CDR3 is CASSLTNTRGTEAFF. The DNA for the CDR3 is TGTGCCAGCAGCCTGACTAATACGCGGGGCACTGAAGCTTTCTTT. The V gene is TRBV14, the J gene TRBJ1-1; D gene unclear. Germline V CDR1 and CDR2: SGHDN, FVKESK. The CDR3 extends over 15 amino acids. The V end lost 4 bases, the J end lost 4 bases, and 16 bases lay between the germline ends.

V gene TRBV9 combines with J gene TRBJ1-1; D ambiguous. V was shortened by 3 bases and J by 6 bases, with 18 bases between the two germline ends. The length of the CDR3 is 15 residues. Germline V lookup: CDR1 SGDLS, CDR2 YYNGEE. This chain's CDR3 is CASSAGSYSRAEAFF. The CDR3 DNA follows: TGTGCCAGCAGCGCGGGGAGTTATAGTCGGGCTGAAGCTTTCTTT. Based on the CDR3 plus reference TRBV9 and TRBJ1-1, the full variable domain is DSGVTQTPKHLITATGQRVTLRCSPRSGDLSVYWYQQSLDQGLQFLIQYYNGEERAKGNILERFSAQQFPDLHSELNLSSLELGDSALYFCASSAGSYSRAEAFFGQGTRLTVV.

The chain links TRBV10-3 to TRBJ2-1; the D gene is possibly TRBD1 (5 bases). The V end lost 2 bases, the J end lost 5 bases, and 10 bases lay between the germline ends. The CDR3 covers 14 residues. Germline CDR1 is ENHRY and CDR2 is SYGVKD. CDR3 DNA sequence: TGTGCCATCAGTGAGGGGGCAGACAACAATGAGCAGTTCTTC. It translates to CAISEGADNNEQFF.

The CDR3 nucleotides are TGCGCCAGCAGCTTGGAGGAGCGAACGCACATTCAGTACTTC. Protein product: CASSLEERTHIQYF. The V gene is TRBV5-1, the J gene TRBJ2-4; D remains unclear. Trimming took off 0 bases at V and 8 bases at J, with 12 bases between the two ends. This CDR3 comprises 14 residues. The germline V gene encodes CDR1 SGHRS and CDR2 YFSETQ. The full variable domain, completed using reference TRBV5-1 and TRBJ2-4, is KAGVTQTPRYLIKTRGQQVTLSCSPISGHRSVSWYQQTPGQGLQFLFEYFSETQRNKGNFPGRFSGRQFSNSRSEMNVSTLELGDSALYLCASSLEERTHIQYFGAGTRLSVL.